This is a list of T cell receptor beta chains from one sample in a study of T cells after posttransplantation cyclophosphamide. Profiled with immunoSEQ multiplex PCR; TCRdb holds only in-frame clones, not every one. The sample records fewer than 25,000 clones, 95% to 98% being singletons. The material sequenced was naive CD4+ T cells sorted from PBMCs. All receptors come from a middle-aged man in good health, CMV-negative, and a related stem cell transplant donor. Each CDR3 is given with its conserved first and last residue. The order of the fields is CDR3 length, V gene, J gene, D gene, clone size, CDR3 DNA, CDR3 protein. D genes are given only for firm matches. Expanded clones are given a class, and other clones once, few, many or no size at all.

14,TRBV6-6,TRBJ2-5,-,once,TGTGCCAGCAGTTACGGGGGCCAGTCAGAGACCCAGTACTTC,CASSYGGQSETQYF
15,TRBV11-2,TRBJ2-7,-,once,TGTGCCAGCAGCTCCCTCGGGACACCAAATTACGAGCAGTACTTC,CASSSLGTPNYEQYF
13,TRBV19,TRBJ2-4,-,-,TGTGCCAGTAGTAGTCTAGCCAAAAACATTCAGTACTTC,CASSSLAKNIQYF
14,TRBV10-3,TRBJ1-3,-,-,TGTGCCATCAGTGAGCGCGCGGGTGGAAACACCATATATTTT,CAISERAGGNTIYF
13,TRBV6-5,TRBJ2-5,-,-,TGTGCCAGCAGTGTCTCGGGAGCCGAGACCCAGTACTTC,CASSVSGAETQYF
14,TRBV19,TRBJ2-1,-,-,TGTGCCAGTAAGGAGTCCATCTCCTACAATGAGCAGTTCTTC,CASKESISYNEQFF
14,TRBV25-1,TRBJ2-1,-,-,TGTGCCAGCAGTGAATTCAACGAGGGCAATGAGCAGTTCTTC,CASSEFNEGNEQFF
15,TRBV5-1,TRBJ1-3,-,-,TGCGCCAGCAGCTTGGGACCAGGGGAGGGAAACACCATATATTTT,CASSLGPGEGNTIYF
17,TRBV4-3,TRBJ2-1,-,-,TGCGCCAGCAGCTTGGACAGCTTCTTAAGCTCCTACAATGAGCAGTTCTTC,CASSLDSFLSSYNEQFF
16,TRBV6-6,TRBJ1-3,-,-,TGTGCCAGCAGGCCGGGCGGGGTTCGTTCCGGAAACACCATATATTTT,CASRPGGVRSGNTIYF
15,TRBV18,TRBJ2-3,-,-,TGTGCCAGCTCACCACCGACGGCGGGCGGAGATACGCAGTATTTT,CASSPPTAGGDTQYF
14,TRBV6-5,TRBJ1-2,-,-,TGTGCCAGCAGGCTATCAGGGGTGGATCATGGCTACACCTTC,CASRLSGVDHGYTF
17,TRBV29-1,TRBJ1-1,TRBD1,-,TGCAGCGTGGGAGCGGGACAGGACCTACCTTTTGTGACTGAAGCTTTCTTT,CSVGAGQDLPFVTEAFF
13,TRBV27,TRBJ1-5,TRBD1,-,TGTGCCAGCGGGACAGGCCCTGGCCAGCCCCAGCATTTT,CASGTGPGQPQHF
15,TRBV12-2,TRBJ1-1,-,-,TGTGCAAGTCGCCCACACCTGGAGAGGAACACTGAAGCTTTCTTT,CASRPHLERNTEAFF
16,TRBV7-3,TRBJ1-2,-,-,TGTGCCAGCAGCTTAATGGGTTTGGGGGCATCTAATGGCTACACCTTC,CASSLMGLGASNGYTF
15,TRBV7-9,TRBJ2-7,TRBD2,-,TGTGCCAGCAGCATTAGCGGGGGGTATTCCTACGAGCAGTACTTC,CASSISGGYSYEQYF
17,TRBV10-3,TRBJ1-2,TRBD1,-,TGTGCCATCAGTGAGCCGGACAGGGGCGCCCCTAACTATGGCTACACCTTC,CAISEPDRGAPNYGYTF
14,TRBV18,TRBJ2-1,-,-,TGTGCCAGCTCACCGAGGACAGATTACAATGAGCAGTTCTTC,CASSPRTDYNEQFF
15,TRBV19,TRBJ2-1,TRBD1,-,TGTGCCAGTAGGAGCCTGGCAGGGGGCTACAATGAGCAGTTCTTC,CASRSLAGGYNEQFF
14,TRBV28,TRBJ2-1,-,-,TGTGCCAGCAGTTCCCCGAGCTGGGCCTATGAGCAGTTCTTC,CASSSPSWAYEQFF
14,TRBV6-1,TRBJ1-6,-,-,TGTGCCAGCAGTGAAGTTGGAGGGAATTCACCCCTCCACTTT,CASSEVGGNSPLHF
14,TRBV5-1,TRBJ2-3,TRBD1,-,TGCGCCAGCAGCTTTGACAGGGGCAGCGATACGCAGTATTTT,CASSFDRGSDTQYF
12,TRBV6-1,TRBJ2-1,-,-,TGTGCCAGCAGTTTCCGGGGGTATGAGCAGTTCTTC,CASSFRGYEQFF
15,TRBV7-2,TRBJ1-2,TRBD1,-,TGTGCCAGCAGCCAAGGGACAGGGGTGGCCTATGGCTACACCTTC,CASSQGTGVAYGYTF
13,TRBV18,TRBJ1-2,-,-,TGTGCCAGCTCACCGACAGCAAACTATGGCTACACCTTC,CASSPTANYGYTF
15,TRBV27,TRBJ2-2,TRBD2,-,TGTGCCAGCAGTCCACTAGCGGGAGAGAACGGGGAGCTGTTTTTT,CASSPLAGENGELFF
14,TRBV27,TRBJ2-5,TRBD2,-,TGTGCCAGCACCGATAGCGGGAGGCAAGAGACCCAGTACTTC,CASTDSGRQETQYF
12,TRBV30,TRBJ2-3,TRBD1,-,TGTGCCTGGGGACAGGGTGCAGATACGCAGTATTTT,CAWGQGADTQYF
15,TRBV7-2,TRBJ2-4,TRBD1,-,TGTGCCAGCAGCTTAGACAGGGGATCTTTGGACATTCAGTACTTC,CASSLDRGSLDIQYF
18,TRBV5-1,TRBJ2-5,TRBD2,-,TGCGCCAGCAGCTTGGCCAGCTCGGGGGGAATTCATTGGGAGACCCAGTACTTC,CASSLASSGGIHWETQYF
14,TRBV6-5,TRBJ1-2,TRBD1,-,TGTGCCAGCAGCGCAGGGGGAAGTTTCGGTGGCTACACCTTC,CASSAGGSFGGYTF
14,TRBV5-1,TRBJ2-1,TRBD2,-,TGCGCCAGCAGCTTGGGAGCGGGGGGCGGCGAGCAGTTCTTC,CASSLGAGGGEQFF
14,TRBV2,TRBJ1-4,-,once,TGTGCCAGCAATTCGGGGTCAACTAATGAAAAACTGTTTTTT,CASNSGSTNEKLFF
14,TRBV11-2,TRBJ1-1,-,-,TGTGCCAGCGGAACCTCCCGAGGAAACACTGAAGCTTTCTTT,CASGTSRGNTEAFF
15,TRBV19,TRBJ2-7,-,-,TGTGCCAGTAGTGCGCACAGGGATTTCTCCTACGAGCAGTACTTC,CASSAHRDFSYEQYF
21,TRBV7-3,TRBJ2-3,-,-,TGTGCCAGCAGCTTAACCTTCCCGAGGCGGGAAGCGCCCCTGAGCACAGATACGCAGTATTTT,CASSLTFPRREAPLSTDTQYF